These 3 T cell receptor beta chains were all obtained from the same sample, sequenced in a study of early stage breast cancer tumors. Clones were read by immunoSEQ multiplex PCR, and TCRdb kept only the in-frame ones, dropping some. The sample has fewer than 90,000 clones; approximately 79% are singletons. The sequencing sample was made of blood. Receptors originate from a person aged 55 to 75 with breast cancer.

This clone has just a few counts. The CDR3 here is CASSQGQGNQVYGYTF. The CDR3, as DNA: TGTGCCAGCAGCCAGGGACAGGGGAACCAGGTGTATGGCTACACCTTC. The chain employs TRBV2 and TRBJ1-2; 10 positions match TRBD1. Germline V CDR1 and CDR2: SNHLY, FYNNEI. The CDR3 runs 16 residues. The V and J ends lost 6 bases and 5 bases, in that order; junction bases with no gene match: 12.

V and J are TRBV28 and TRBJ1-2, with D unclear. V dropped 2 bases and J dropped 8 bases, with 15 bases sitting between them. CDR1 is MDHEN and CDR2 is SYDVKM in the germline V gene. CDR3 size: 14 residues. The CDR3: CASSLGGQVRGYTF. The CDR3 bases are TGTGCCAGCAGTTTAGGTGGGCAGGTTCGAGGCTACACCTTC.

In this sample, this clone turned up a few times. This rearrangement joins TRBV2 to TRBJ1-1; D gene uncertain. The CDR3 length is 13 residues. Germline CDR1 reads SNHLY; CDR2 reads FYNNEI. Trimming left V 1 base short and J 3 bases short, with 6 bases between. CDR3: CASSEERDTEAFF. The CDR3, as DNA: TGTGCCAGCAGTGAAGAAAGGGACACTGAAGCTTTCTTT. Full variable domain (rest looked up from reference TRBV2 and TRBJ1-1): EPEVTQTPSHQVTQMGQEVILRCVPISNHLYFYWYRQILGQKVEFLVSFYNNEISEKSEIFDDQFSVERPDGSNFTLKIRSTKLEDSAMYFCASSEERDTEAFFGQGTRLTVV.